This TCR beta chain was documented in a study of blood T cell repertoires in COVID-19. Repertoires were generated with immunoSEQ multiplex PCR, while TCRdb's copy carries only in-frame clones and drops some. The sample records some 320,000 clones, over 90% being singletons. V was clipped by 0 bases and J by 3 bases, with 22 bases between them. Germline loops: CDR1 SGHDT, CDR2 YYEEEE. There are 18 residues in the CDR3. The V gene is TRBV5-6, the J gene TRBJ2-7; a weak D match, TRBD2 (6 bases). This receptor was taken from a woman in her twenties or thirties who had been exposed to COVID-19. The specimen was PBMCs or T cells enriched from blood (not recorded which). The CDR3 nucleotides read TGTGCCAGCAGCTTGGCCCAGAGTGCGTGGGGGGTAAACTACGAGCAGTACTTC. This gives the protein CASSLAQSAWGVNYEQYF.